This T cell receptor (beta chain) was documented in a study of tumor-infiltrating lymphocytes in oesophageal squamous cell carcinoma. TCRdb re-analysed the PCR reads in MiXCR, keeping a single row per CDR3 protein. Of under 20,000 distinct CDR3 sequences listed, around 43% are singletons. This CDR3 has 13 amino acids. Trimming shortened V by 0 bases and J by 7 bases, and 7 bases separated the two germline ends. CDR1 is MGHDK, CDR2 SYGVNS, per germline. Sequenced material: blood. The receptor's source is a male donor with esophageal squamous cell carcinoma. This chain connects TRBV25-1 to TRBJ1-5; D not certain. In DNA, the CDR3 is TGTGCCAGCAGTGAATATGGGAGCCAGCCCCAGCATTTT. It specifies CASSEYGSQPQHF. The whole variable domain, filled in from reference TRBV25-1 and TRBJ1-5, reads EADIYQTPRYLVIGTGKKITLECSQTMGHDKMYWYQQDPGMELHLIHYSYGVNSTEKGDLSSESTVSRIRTEHFPLTLESARPSHTSQYLCASSEYGSQPQHFGDGTRLSIL.